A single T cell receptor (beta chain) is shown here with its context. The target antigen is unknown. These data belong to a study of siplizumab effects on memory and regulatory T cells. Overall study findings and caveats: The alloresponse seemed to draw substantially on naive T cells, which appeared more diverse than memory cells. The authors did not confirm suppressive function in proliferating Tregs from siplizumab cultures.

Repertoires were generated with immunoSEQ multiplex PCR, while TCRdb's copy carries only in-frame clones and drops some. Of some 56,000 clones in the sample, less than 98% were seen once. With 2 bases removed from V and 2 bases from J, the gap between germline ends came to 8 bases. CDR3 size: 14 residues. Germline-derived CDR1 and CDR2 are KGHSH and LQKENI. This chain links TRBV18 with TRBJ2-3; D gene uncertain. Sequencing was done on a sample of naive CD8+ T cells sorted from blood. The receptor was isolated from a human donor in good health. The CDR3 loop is CASSPNADTDTQYF. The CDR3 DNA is TGTGCCAGCTCACCAAATGCGGACACAGATACGCAGTATTTT.